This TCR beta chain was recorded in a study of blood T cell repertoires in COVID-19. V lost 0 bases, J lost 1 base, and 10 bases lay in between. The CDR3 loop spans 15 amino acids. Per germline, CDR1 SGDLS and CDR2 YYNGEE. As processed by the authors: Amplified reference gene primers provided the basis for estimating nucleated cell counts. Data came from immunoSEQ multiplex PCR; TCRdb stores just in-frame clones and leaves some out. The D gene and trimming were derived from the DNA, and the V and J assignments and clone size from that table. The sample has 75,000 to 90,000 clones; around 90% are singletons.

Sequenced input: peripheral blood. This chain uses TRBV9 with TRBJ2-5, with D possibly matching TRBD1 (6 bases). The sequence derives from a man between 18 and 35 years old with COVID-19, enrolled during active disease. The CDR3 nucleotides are TGTGCCAGCAGCGTAGTTACAGGGCCCCAAGAGACCCAGTACTTC. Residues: CASSVVTGPQETQYF.